This T cell receptor beta chain was observed in a study of siplizumab effects on memory and regulatory T cells. Germline values: CDR1 MNHEY, CDR2 SMNVEV (reference sequence). This CDR3 has 16 residues. Method: immunoSEQ multiplex PCR; TCRdb's copy keeps in-frame clones and lacks some. This repertoire shows more than 75,000 clones, approximately 94% found once; its top ten account for 6.5% to 8%. General study points: Unstimulated subsets contained matches for only a minor fraction of alloreactive clones.

On this clone itself: No antigen is known for it. The junction shows a germline mismatch at one end, possibly a read error.

This receptor was obtained from a human donor in good health. The chain couples TRBV27 to TRBJ1-1, with 7 bases aligning to TRBD1. Material: CD8+ T cells sorted from blood. DNA of the CDR3: TGTGCCAGCAGTTTATCGGGACAGCCACTGAACACTGAAGTTTTCTTT. This encodes CASSLSGQPLNTEVFF.